These T cell receptor beta chains were read from a single sample in a study of OX40 agonist ivuxolimab in advanced cancers. Libraries were prepared by immunoSEQ multiplex PCR; TCRdb keeps only in-frame clonotypes and omits some of them. Of under 50,000 clones in the sample, nearly 80% were seen once. The material sequenced was CD4+ or CD8+ T cells sorted from blood, taken in a trial of the OX40 agonist ivuxolimab. Every receptor here comes from an adult with an advanced solid tumor such as melanoma, head and neck, liver or kidney cancer. Each CDR3 is given with its conserved first and last residue. Each record gives: clone size, D gene, V gene, J gene, CDR3 DNA, CDR3 protein. D genes are given only for firm matches. Part of the rows lack a size; the others show once, few, many or a class for expanded clones.

.,.,TRBV5-1,TRBJ2-3,TGCGCCAGCAGCTTGGCCGGTAATTATGGGGCAGATACGCAGTATTTT,CASSLAGNYGADTQYF
.,.,TRBV2,TRBJ2-5,TGTGCCAGCAGTGATATGGGATTCCAAGAGACCCAGTACTTC,CASSDMGFQETQYF
.,.,TRBV7-9,TRBJ2-4,TGTGCCAGCAGCTCTAGGGTGGCCAAAAACATTCAGTACTTC,CASSSRVAKNIQYF
.,TRBD2,TRBV7-2,TRBJ2-3,TGTGCCAGCAGCCGCTTTAGCGGGAGGGCCGTAGATACGCAGTATTTT,CASSRFSGRAVDTQYF
.,.,TRBV5-4,TRBJ2-1,TGTGCCAGCAGCTTGTCAGGTAGCTCCTACAATGAGCAGTTCTTC,CASSLSGSSYNEQFF
.,.,TRBV7-8,TRBJ1-5,TGTGCCAGCAGCTCTGACGGTCGGGGAGGGGATCAGCCCCAGCATTTT,CASSSDGRGGDQPQHF
.,TRBD1,TRBV4-3,TRBJ2-7,TGCGCCAGCAGCCCGTATCACGGGACAGGTTCTCCCTACGAGCAGTACTTC,CASSPYHGTGSPYEQYF
few,.,TRBV18,TRBJ2-7,TGTGCCAGCTCACCAACGGGAGACGAGCAGTACTTC,CASSPTGDEQYF
.,TRBD2,TRBV19,TRBJ2-1,TGTGCCAGTAGTATAAGAATGGCGGGAGTCTCCTACAATGAGCAGTTCTTC,CASSIRMAGVSYNEQFF
.,.,TRBV4-3,TRBJ1-2,TGCGCCAGCAGCCACGCAGGGGAGGACTATGGCTACACCTTC,CASSHAGEDYGYTF
.,TRBD2,TRBV7-8,TRBJ2-1,TGTGCCAGCAGCTTTTTAGCGGGAGGTCAGGGCAATGAGCAGTTCTTC,CASSFLAGGQGNEQFF
.,TRBD1,TRBV4-1,TRBJ1-3,TGCGCCAGCAGCCAAGGACAGGGGGGTAACACCATATATTTT,CASSQGQGGNTIYF
few,TRBD2,TRBV19,TRBJ2-1,TGTGCCAGTAGTATGTGGACTAGCGGGAGTCGCCCACATGAGCAGTTCTTC,CASSMWTSGSRPHEQFF
.,.,TRBV5-6,TRBJ1-1,TGTGCCAGCAGCTTAGGGGCTAGTGTAGGAAAAGAAGCTTTCTTT,CASSLGASVGKEAFF
.,TRBD1,TRBV30,TRBJ1-1,TGTGCCTGGAAGAGGGAGGGGGCAAGGACTGAAGCTTTCTTT,CAWKREGARTEAFF
once,TRBD1,TRBV7-9,TRBJ1-1,TGTGCCAGCAGCTTAGGGGACAGGGCGAGTGAAGCTTTCTTT,CASSLGDRASEAFF
.,.,TRBV12-2,TRBJ2-3,TGTGCAAGTCGCTTAGCAGATCCAGGGACTATCAATACGCAGTATTTT,CASRLADPGTINTQYF
once,TRBD2,TRBV4-1,TRBJ2-5,TGCGCCAGCAGCCGCCAGACCAGACTAGCGGGAGCCGAGACCCAGTACTTC,CASSRQTRLAGAETQYF
.,TRBD2,TRBV5-1,TRBJ2-3,TGCGCCAGCAGCCCATTGACTAGCGGAACCTCAGATACGCAGTATTTT,CASSPLTSGTSDTQYF
.,.,TRBV5-1,TRBJ1-2,TGCGCCAGCAGCTTAAACGGTAACTATGGCTACACCTTC,CASSLNGNYGYTF
.,TRBD2,TRBV4-1,TRBJ2-1,TGCGCCAGCAGCCTGGGACTAGCGGAAGGAAATGAGCAGTTCTTC,CASSLGLAEGNEQFF
.,.,TRBV6-1,TRBJ2-1,TGTGCCAGCAGTCAAACCGGGTACAATGAGCAGTTCTTC,CASSQTGYNEQFF
.,TRBD2,TRBV7-6,TRBJ2-5,TGTGCCAGCAGCGAAATAGCGGGAGGGAAAGAGACCCAGTACTTC,CASSEIAGGKETQYF
.,TRBD2,TRBV4-1,TRBJ2-7,TGCGCCAGCAGCCACCCAGGGAGGGCCGGTAACGAGCAGTACTTC,CASSHPGRAGNEQYF
.,.,TRBV5-1,TRBJ1-1,TGCGCCAGCAGCTTGGGGTCCGGGACTGAAGCTTTCTTT,CASSLGSGTEAFF
.,TRBD1,TRBV6-4,TRBJ1-1,TGTGCCAGCAGACAGGGGATGAACACTGAAGCTTTCTTT,CASRQGMNTEAFF
.,.,TRBV2,TRBJ2-5,TGTGCCAGCAGTAAGGGGGTCTGGGAGGAGACCCAGTACTTC,CASSKGVWEETQYF
.,.,TRBV9,TRBJ2-7,TGTGCCAGCAGCGTCGGTAGCGGACGCTCCTACGAGCAGTACTTC,CASSVGSGRSYEQYF
once,.,TRBV29-1,TRBJ2-5,TGCAGCGTTCAGCTTCAGGGCCTGACCCAGTACTTC,CSVQLQGLTQYF
.,.,TRBV21-1,TRBJ2-5,TGTGCCAGCAGATTTTCAAGGGGACTAGCGGGAGGTAGCTGGAAAGAGCAGTACTTC,CASRFSRGLAGGSWKEQYF
once,TRBD1,TRBV27,TRBJ2-1,TGTGCCAGCAGCCTCGGGGGACAGGCTTACAATGAGCAGTTCTTC,CASSLGGQAYNEQFF
once,.,TRBV7-9,TRBJ2-2,TGTGCCAGCAGCTACTTCATCGGGTTTGCCGGGGAGCTGTTTTTT,CASSYFIGFAGELFF
few,.,TRBV4-1,TRBJ2-6,TGCGCCAGCAGCTGGGAGGGGGGCTCTGGGGCCAACGTCCTGACTTTC,CASSWEGGSGANVLTF
once,TRBD1,TRBV5-1,TRBJ2-3,TGCGCCAGCAGATATTTACCGGGACAGATAAGCACAGATACGCAGTATTTT,CASRYLPGQISTDTQYF
.,TRBD2,TRBV4-1,TRBJ2-1,TGCGCCAGCAGCCAAGACGTCCTAGCGGGAGGTTTTCAGTTCTTC,CASSQDVLAGGFQFF
.,.,TRBV30,TRBJ2-7,TGTGCCTGGAAACCTCAGGGCTACGAGCAGTACTTC,CAWKPQGYEQYF
.,.,TRBV30,TRBJ1-1,TGTGCCTGGAGTGTATCGACCAGCGGGAAAGCTTTCTTT,CAWSVSTSGKAFF
.,.,TRBV21-1,TRBJ1-2,TGTGCCAGCAGCAGGAGCGGGGGGTATGGCTACACCTTC,CASSRSGGYGYTF
.,TRBD2,TRBV5-1,TRBJ2-3,TGCGCCAGTCGAAGGGGTCTAGCGGGAGGAGATACGCAGTATTTT,CASRRGLAGGDTQYF
once,.,TRBV2,TRBJ2-3,TGTGCCAGCAGTGAACAGGACCAAACTAGCACAGATACGCAGTATTTT,CASSEQDQTSTDTQYF
once,.,TRBV6-1,TRBJ1-4,TGTGCCAGCACCCTCCCCCTTTTT,CASTLPLF
.,TRBD2,TRBV11-2,TRBJ2-3,TGTGCCAGCAGCTTCTCGGGGGGGAGCACAGATACGCAGTATTTT,CASSFSGGSTDTQYF
.,.,TRBV19,TRBJ2-2,TGTGCCAGTAGTACGTCGGGACAAATCGGGGAGCTGTTTTTT,CASSTSGQIGELFF
.,.,TRBV6-1,TRBJ1-3,TGTGCCAGCAGTGGGACTGAAGACGGCTCTGGAAACACCATATATTTT,CASSGTEDGSGNTIYF